The 18 T cell receptor beta chains below come from one sample, sequenced in a study of blood T cell repertoires in COVID-19 (dated by TCRdb to about 2020). Libraries came from the immunoSEQ multiplex PCR assay. Here the immuneACCESS table is served through TCRdb, limited to in-frame sequences with V and J called. Missing clones are a known gap in these copies; in checked studies unresolved V genes cover under half, and the rest lacks a known reason. The sample records 150,000 to 200,000 clones, approximately 90% of which are singletons. The ten top clones hold approximately 4.5% of the sample. The sequenced material came from peripheral blood. All receptors come from a human donor in a cohort sampled during active COVID-19.

The genes are TRBV11-2 and TRBJ1-1, with D possibly matching TRBD1 (5 bases). The CDR3 runs 15 residues. In germline, CDR1 is SGHAT, CDR2 FQNNGV. The germline V and J ends were trimmed by 1 base and 5 bases, with 14 bases remaining between them. The CDR3 coding sequence is TGTGCCAGCAGCTTAGGGGGTCCGGGGGGAACTGAAGCTTTCTTT. Amino acid sequence: CASSLGGPGGTEAFF.

The CDR3 DNA follows: TGTGCCAGCAGCCGTGGGACAGGGGTCTCTGAAGCTTTCTTT. Protein sequence: CASSRGTGVSEAFF. This chain connects TRBV16 to TRBJ1-1; 10 bases line up with TRBD1. The CDR3 sequence is 14 residues long. The V gene's germline CDR1 is KGHSY and CDR2 FQNENV. The V and J ends lost 4 bases and 6 bases, in that order; junction bases with no gene match: 5.

This clone was detected once. The rearrangement uses TRBV28 and TRBJ2-3, with 14 bases that match TRBD2. CDR1 and CDR2 from the germline V gene are MDHEN and SYDVKM. J gave up 1 base and V 3 bases, and 6 bases lay outside the gene matches. This CDR3 is 18 amino acids long. The CDR3 sequence is CASSFPGLAGARTDTQYF. CDR3 sequence (DNA): TGTGCCAGCAGTTTCCCGGGACTAGCGGGAGCCCGCACAGATACGCAGTATTTT.

The sample holds a few counts of this clone. This chain joins TRBV11-2 and TRBJ1-1, with TRBD1 matching 11 bases. CDR1 SGHAT and CDR2 FQNNGV come from the germline V gene. V was pared by 3 bases and J by 9 bases, with 9 bases of the junction left unmatched. The length of the CDR3 is 15 residues. CDR3 nucleotide sequence: TGTGCCAGCAGCTTGGGACAGGGGGACGCGGAGAAAGCTTTCTTT. Amino acid sequence: CASSLGQGDAEKAFF.

The V and J genes are TRBV7-2 and TRBJ1-2; the match to TRBD1 covers 7 bases. This CDR3 has 17 amino acids. Germline lookup yields CDR1 SGHTA and CDR2 FQGNSA. The ends lost 1 base at V and 5 bases at J; junction bases unmatched: 13. The CDR3 DNA is TGTGCCAGCAGCTTAGGGGCGACCACAGGGGTTAAGTATGGCTACACCTTC. Amino acid sequence: CASSLGATTGVKYGYTF.

V usage is TRBV28 and J usage is TRBJ1-1; tentative D call: TRBD1 (5 bases). Germline V gene data show CDR1 as MDHEN and CDR2 as SYDVKM. The CDR3 totals 15 residues. The ends were cut back, 2 bases at V and 4 bases at J, with 14 bases in the middle. The CDR3: CASSLRGRVSTEAFF. CDR3 sequence (DNA): TGTGCCAGCAGTTTAAGAGGCAGGGTCAGCACTGAAGCTTTCTTT.

The chain has TRBV4-3 and TRBJ2-5, with 10 positions matching TRBD2. The germline CDR1 and CDR2 sequences are LGHNA and YSLEER. The J segment lost 3 bases and the V segment lost 0 bases, leaving 4 bases of the junction unmatched. The CDR3 totals 16 residues. Here the CDR3 reads CASSQDLAGAKETQYF. CDR3 nucleotide sequence: TGCGCCAGCAGCCAAGATCTAGCGGGGGCGAAAGAGACCCAGTACTTC.

This chain connects TRBV2 to TRBJ1-3; 8 bases align to TRBD1. Germline CDR1 and CDR2: SNHLY and FYNNEI. The CDR3 extends over 13 amino acids. With V trimmed by 8 bases and J by 4 bases, 4 bases remained unmatched. The CDR3 protein is CASRGQVGNTIYF. The CDR3 DNA follows: TGTGCCAGCCGGGGACAGGTGGGAAACACCATATATTTT. Supplemented by reference TRBV2 and TRBJ1-3, the full variable domain reads EPEVTQTPSHQVTQMGQEVILRCVPISNHLYFYWYRQILGQKVEFLVSFYNNEISEKSEIFDDQFSVERPDGSNFTLKIRSTKLEDSAMYFCASRGQVGNTIYFGEGSWLTVV.

The genes are TRBV30 and TRBJ2-7, with a tentative D call TRBD2 (5 bases). Deletions cut 4 bases from V and 7 bases from J, with 26 bases between. The length of the CDR3 is 16 residues. CDR1 is GTSNPN and CDR2 is SVGIG in the germline V gene (reference sequence). The CDR3 bases are TGTGCCTGGACCCGAAGCAAGGTAGCCCTACCGGGGGAGCAGTACTTC. Its translation: CAWTRSKVALPGEQYF.

This chain links TRBV6-2 or TRBV6-3 with TRBJ2-7; TRBD1 agrees at 7 bases. This CDR3 region has 16 residues. CDR1 MNHEY and CDR2 SVGEGT come from the germline V gene. J gave up 3 bases and V 0 bases, and 8 bases lay outside the gene matches. The CDR3 region is CASSYSVGTVGYEQYF. The CDR3, as DNA: TGTGCCAGCAGTTACTCGGTCGGGACAGTAGGCTACGAGCAGTACTTC.

The gene calls are TRBV7-2 and TRBJ2-7; 14 bases are shared with TRBD2. V trimming: 7 bases; J trimming: 10 bases; junction bases outside the gene matches: 9. Per germline, CDR1 SGHTA and CDR2 FQGNSA. The CDR3 contains 14 residues. CDR3 sequence: CASNTLGLAGAQYF. As DNA, the CDR3 is TGTGCCAGCAACACCCTGGGACTAGCGGGAGCTCAGTACTTC.

The chain is built from TRBV29-1 and TRBJ2-3; the D gene is possibly TRBD2 (5 bases). Germline assignment: CDR1 SQVTM and CDR2 ANQGSEA. This CDR3 has 14 amino acids. The V end was cut by 4 bases, the J end by 1 base, with 12 bases between. The CDR3 bases are TGCAGCGTTGGAGCAAGGCGGGGCACAGATACGCAGTATTTT. Its protein is CSVGARRGTDTQYF.

The chain uses TRBV4-2 and TRBJ1-2; TRBD1 agrees at 10 bases. After removal of 4 bases from V and 7 bases from J, the junction contained 6 bases not matched to a gene. This CDR3 has 14 amino acids. Germline lookup yields CDR1 LGHNA and CDR2 YNFKEQ. The CDR3: CASSRDRGSAGYTF. CDR3 DNA sequence: TGTGCCAGCAGCCGGGACAGGGGCTCCGCTGGCTACACCTTC.

The chain recombines TRBV19 with TRBJ2-1; 13 bases are a match to TRBD2. Germline V CDR1 and CDR2: LNHDA, SQIVND (reference sequence). Trimming cost V 7 bases and J 8 bases; bases outside gene matches: 8. The CDR3 spans 15 residues. CDR3 coding DNA: TGTGCCAGTAACCCGGGACTAGCGGGGTGGCATGAGCAGTTCTTC. It yields the protein CASNPGLAGWHEQFF.

The chain links TRBV13 to TRBJ1-2; 8 bases are shared with TRBD1. The trim removed 5 bases at V and 4 bases at J, leaving 3 bases unmatched. CDR1 PRHDT and CDR2 FYEKMQ come from the germline V gene (reference sequence). The CDR3 covers 13 residues. The CDR3 DNA is TGTGCCAGCAGCCAGCAGGGGGCCTATGGCTACACCTTC. This gives the protein CASSQQGAYGYTF.

This chain uses TRBV5-4 with TRBJ2-3, with D hard to call. This CDR3 comprises 14 residues. V lost 5 bases, J lost 3 bases, and 13 bases lay in between. Germline CDR1 and CDR2: SGHNT and YYREEE (reference sequence). CDR3 DNA sequence: TGTGCCAGCAGTCTGGCAGGTAGGACAGATACGCAGTATTTT. Translating gives CASSLAGRTDTQYF.

The rearrangement links TRBV11-2 to TRBJ2-3; a weak D match, TRBD1 (5 bases). CDR1 is SGHAT and CDR2 is FQNNGV in the germline V gene. The CDR3 sequence is 15 residues long. Trimming pared 5 bases from V and 0 bases from J, leaving 12 bases between. The CDR3 DNA reads as TGTGCCAGCAGCCTTGACAGCTCTAGCACAGATACGCAGTATTTT. This encodes CASSLDSSSTDTQYF.

The chain employs TRBV9 and TRBJ1-5, with D possibly being TRBD1 (5 bases). The germline V gene has CDR1 SGDLS and CDR2 YYNGEE. The CDR3 totals 17 residues. V was clipped by 0 bases and J by 3 bases, with 16 bases between them. Here the CDR3 reads CASSVAWGGASNQPQHF. DNA for the CDR3: TGTGCCAGCAGCGTAGCTTGGGGTGGGGCCTCCAATCAGCCCCAGCATTTT.